Presented here are 11 T cell receptor beta chains from one specimen sequenced in a study of T cell repertoires in cytomegalovirus infection. Each CDR3 protein gets one entry after TCRdb re-called the reads with MiXCR. The table has 290,000 or so distinct CDR3 sequences, around 25% seen once; the top ten hold approximately 15%. The sequenced material came from PBMCs. Receptor source: a human donor in good health (CMV status not recorded). Some clones in this sample may be carry-over from other donors' samples.

The gene calls are TRBV7-9 and TRBJ1-2; D ambiguous. Germline lookup yields CDR1 SEHNR and CDR2 FQNEAQ (reference sequence). This CDR3 is built from 12 residues. V was cut by 3 bases and J by 3 bases, with 5 bases left in between. CDR3 sequence: CASSFTDYGYTF. CDR3 coding DNA: TGTGCCAGCAGCTTTACAGACTATGGCTACACCTTC.

The table lists this clonotype with many counts. This chain connects TRBV7-2 to TRBJ2-1, with 7 bases aligning to TRBD2. The germline V gene encodes CDR1 SGHTA and CDR2 FQGNSA. Germline trimming cut 3 bases from V and 4 bases from J; bases unmatched to any gene: 6. The CDR3 extends over 15 amino acids. In DNA, the CDR3 is TGTGCCAGCAGCTTTATGGGGGGGGAATACAATGAGCAGTTCTTC. Its translation: CASSFMGGEYNEQFF.

This chain links TRBV20-1 with TRBJ2-7; D is undetermined. There are 13 residues in the CDR3. Germline V gives CDR1 DFQATT, CDR2 SNEGSKA (reference sequence). V gave up 5 bases and J gave up 3 bases, with 14 bases separating them. CDR3 loop: CSAPVGRGYEQYF. In DNA, the CDR3 is TGCAGTGCTCCCGTCGGCCGTGGCTACGAGCAGTACTTC.

This clonotype showed up just a few times. This chain joins TRBV14 and TRBJ1-1; possibly TRBD1 for D (5 bases). Trimming stripped 2 bases from V and 5 bases from J, with 9 bases between. Germline V gene sequence: CDR1 SGHDN, CDR2 FVKESK. This CDR3 is 13 amino acids long. The CDR3 here is CASSQTGGTEAFF. For the CDR3, the DNA is TGTGCCAGCAGCCAAACAGGCGGAACTGAAGCTTTCTTT.

The chain is built from TRBV29-1 and TRBJ1-1; D gene uncertain. V dropped 2 bases and J dropped 1 base, with 8 bases sitting between them. In germline, CDR1 is SQVTM, CDR2 ANQGSEA. The CDR3 consists of 13 residues. The CDR3, as DNA: TGCAGCGTTGAATCCAGCCCGAACACTGAAGCTTTCTTT. Translating it yields CSVESSPNTEAFF.

About this clonotype itself: With a much larger clone just one base away, this may be a read error. V gene TRBV28 combines with J gene TRBJ1-6; D may be TRBD1 (5 bases). The CDR3 runs 14 residues. CDR1 is MDHEN and CDR2 is SYDVKM in the germline V gene. Trimming left V 8 bases short and J 9 bases short, with 17 bases between. The CDR3 sequence is CASLGGWALSPLHF. The DNA of the CDR3 is TGTGCCAGCCTCGGGGGGTGGGCGCTTTCACCCCTCCACTTT.

This clonotype was seen ten or more times. This chain connects TRBV19 to TRBJ2-1, with 7 bases that match TRBD2. CDR1 is LNHDA and CDR2 is SQIVND in the germline V gene (reference sequence). V lost 5 bases, J lost 4 bases, and 2 bases stayed unmatched. The CDR3 is 13 amino acids. The CDR3 is CASSASGYNEQFF. As DNA, the CDR3 is TGTGCCAGTAGTGCTAGCGGATACAATGAGCAGTTCTTC.

The genes are TRBV6-5 and TRBJ2-3; possibly TRBD2 for D (5 bases). The V and J ends lost 5 bases and 0 bases respectively, with 12 bases between them. Germline lookup yields CDR1 MNHEY and CDR2 SVGAGI. The CDR3 sequence is 15 residues long. As DNA, the CDR3 is TGTGCCAGCAGTCGACAAGCGGATAGCACAGATACGCAGTATTTT. It specifies CASSRQADSTDTQYF.

This clonotype was detected many times. The rearrangement links TRBV7-2 to TRBJ2-5, with 7 bases identical to TRBD2. CDR1 and CDR2 (germline): SGHTA, FQGNSA. The CDR3 spans 16 residues. The J segment lost 1 base and the V segment lost 5 bases, leaving 10 bases of the junction unmatched. As DNA, the CDR3 is TGTGCCAGCAGCAGGGGTAGCGGGCCGTTCCAAGAGACCCAGTACTTC. It codes for CASSRGSGPFQETQYF. Together with reference TRBV7-2 and TRBJ2-5, the CDR3 gives the full variable domain: GAGVSQSPSNKVTEKGKDVELRCDPISGHTALYWYRQSLGQGLEFLIYFQGNSAPDKSGLPSDRFSAERTGGSVSTLTIQRTQQEDSAVYLCASSRGSGPFQETQYFGPGTRLLVL.

This rearrangement joins TRBV20-1 to TRBJ1-5, with D perhaps matching TRBD1 (5 bases). The CDR3 sequence is 13 residues long. CDR1 DFQATT and CDR2 SNEGSKA come from the germline V gene (reference sequence). V shed 7 bases and J shed 2 bases, with 12 bases lying between them. The CDR3, as DNA: TGCAGTGTCAGGGATAGTGGCAATCAGCCCCAGCATTTT. This translates into CSVRDSGNQPQHF.

This clonotype was picked up many times. The chain couples TRBV7-2 to TRBJ1-5, with D possibly TRBD1 on 5 matching bases. Trimming left V 5 bases short and J 7 bases short, with 15 bases between. This CDR3 is built from 14 residues. Germline-derived CDR1 and CDR2 are SGHTA and FQGNSA. The CDR3 here is CASSKQVAGQPQHF. The DNA for the CDR3 is TGTGCCAGCAGCAAACAGGTCGCAGGGCAGCCCCAGCATTTT.